A single sample is the source of the 14 T cell receptor beta chains below, sequenced in a study of a mutant IDH1 vaccine in newly diagnosed glioma. Their specific antigens are unknown. Indicated time point: week 47, end of study. Every single dose of the vaccine, 300 ug of mutant IDH1 20-mer peptide, came with topical imiquimod. The method was immunoSEQ multiplex PCR; TCRdb's version includes in-frame clones alone and lacks a portion of them. The top ten hold 0.75% to 0.95% of the sample, which has about 85,000 clones, around nine tenths seen once. The sequencing here drew on PBMCs, taken from a glioma patient whose treatment included an IDH1 peptide vaccine. These receptors all come from a woman aged 50 to 60 with glioma.

The chain is built from TRBV28 and TRBJ2-7; 12 positions agree with TRBD1. V gave up 5 bases and J gave up 1 base; unmatched junction bases: 15. From germline, CDR1 is MDHEN and CDR2 SYDVKM. The CDR3 runs to 19 residues. CDR3 loop: CASSTEGQGALKFSYEQYF. The CDR3 DNA reads as TGTGCCAGCAGTACCGAGGGACAGGGGGCTCTTAAGTTTTCCTACGAGCAGTACTTC. Full variable domain (missing parts from reference TRBV28 and TRBJ2-7): DVKVTQSSRYLVKRTGEKVFLECVQDMDHENMFWYRQDPGLGLRLIYFSYDVKMKEKGDIPEGYSVSREKKERFSLILESASTNQTSMYLCASSTEGQGALKFSYEQYFGPGTRLTVT.

This chain links TRBV19 with TRBJ2-3, with a possible D match to TRBD2 (5 bases). CDR3 length: 15 amino acids. V lost 7 bases and J 5 bases, leaving 19 bases between the germline ends. Germline values: CDR1 LNHDA, CDR2 SQIVND (reference sequence). CDR3 DNA: TGTGCCAGTAAAGGAGGCCGACCGGCGGGAGATACGCAGTATTTT. Translation: CASKGGRPAGDTQYF.

The J gene is TRBJ2-2, the V gene TRBV5-1, with 13 positions matching TRBD2. The germline V gene encodes CDR1 SGHRS and CDR2 YFSETQ. There are 15 residues in the CDR3. Trimming at V came to 3 bases and at J to 8 bases, leaving 4 bases not matched to a gene. The CDR3 DNA reads as TGCGCCAGCAGCTCGGGACTAGCGGGAAGGGGGGAGCTGTTTTTT. As protein: CASSSGLAGRGELFF.

This sequence joins TRBV19 and TRBJ2-1; perhaps D is TRBD1 or TRBD2 (6 bases each). The CDR3 contains 14 residues. V lost 9 bases and J lost 9, with 21 bases in between. The V gene's germline CDR1 is LNHDA and CDR2 SQIVND (reference sequence). The DNA of the CDR3 is TGTGCCAGCCGCCTCGGAGGGGGGTTGGGTGAGCAGTTCTTC. This translates into CASRLGGGLGEQFF. The variable domain in full, with the rest retrieved from reference TRBV19 and TRBJ2-1, is DGGITQSPKYLFRKEGQNVTLSCEQNLNHDAMYWYRQDPGQGLRLIYYSQIVNDFQKGDIAEGYSVSREKKESFPLTVTSAQKNPTAFYLCASRLGGGLGEQFFGPGTRLTVL.

This chain uses TRBV30 with TRBJ2-1; D gene uncertain. CDR1 and CDR2 from the germline V gene are GTSNPN and SVGIG (reference sequence). The CDR3 totals 12 residues. V lost 5 bases and J lost 3, with 8 bases in between. The CDR3 sequence is CAWVPDYNEQFF. The CDR3 DNA reads as TGTGCCTGGGTTCCCGACTACAATGAGCAGTTCTTC.

J is TRBJ1-5 and V is TRBV28; D perhaps matches TRBD1 (5 bases). Germline V gives CDR1 MDHEN, CDR2 SYDVKM. Trimming pared 3 bases from V and 14 bases from J, leaving 20 bases between. The length of the CDR3 is 14 residues. The CDR3 reads CASSFPYSGTEKHF. CDR3 DNA sequence: TGTGCCAGCAGTTTCCCATATAGCGGGACGGAGAAGCATTTT.

This chain uses TRBV4-1 with TRBJ2-3; 13 bases fit TRBD2. V was clipped by 3 bases and J by 3 bases; unmatched bases: 6. Looked up from germline, CDR1 is MGHRA and CDR2 is YSYEKL. CDR3 length: 17 amino acids. CDR3 sequence reads: CASSHRTSGRKTDTQYF. CDR3 nucleotide sequence: TGCGCCAGCAGCCATCGGACTAGCGGGAGAAAAACAGATACGCAGTATTTT.

The rearrangement uses TRBV4-1 and TRBJ1-1; D is possibly TRBD1 (5 bases). Germline V gives CDR1 MGHRA, CDR2 YSYEKL. The germline V and J ends were trimmed by 0 bases and 1 base, with 9 bases remaining between them. The CDR3 has 15 amino acids. CDR3 loop: CASSQEGRTNTEAFF. The CDR3 DNA follows: TGCGCCAGCAGCCAAGAGGGACGGACGAACACTGAAGCTTTCTTT.

This chain links TRBV20-1 with TRBJ1-2; D ambiguous. This CDR3 has 11 residues. Germline V gene data show CDR1 as DFQATT and CDR2 as SNEGSKA (reference sequence). V dropped 3 bases and J dropped 4 bases, with 6 bases sitting between them. The CDR3, as DNA: TGCAGTGCTAGTGTCAGCTATGGCTACACCTTC. It yields the protein CSASVSYGYTF.

The V gene is TRBV19, the J gene TRBJ2-1; D is undetermined. Trimming left V 7 bases short and J 0 bases short, with 13 bases between. Germline V gene sequence: CDR1 LNHDA, CDR2 SQIVND (reference sequence). The CDR3 length is 15 residues. The CDR3 spells CASTPLPYSYNEQFF. In DNA form, the CDR3 reads TGTGCCAGTACCCCATTACCGTACTCCTACAATGAGCAGTTCTTC.

The chain joins TRBV9 to TRBJ2-1, with 9 nucleotides matching TRBD2. Germline trimming cut 1 base from V and 7 bases from J; bases unmatched to any gene: 6. CDR1 and CDR2 from the germline V gene are SGDLS and YYNGEE. The length of the CDR3 is 15 residues. The CDR3 sequence is CASSVYSGSLNEQFF. As DNA, the CDR3 is TGTGCCAGCAGCGTATATAGCGGGAGTCTAAATGAGCAGTTCTTC.

This clone was detected once. This chain uses TRBV6-6 with TRBJ2-1; possibly TRBD1 for D (6 bases). Germline V gene lookup returns CDR1 MNHNY and CDR2 SVGAGI (reference sequence). The V end was cut by 8 bases, the J end by 4 bases, with 12 bases between. The CDR3 sequence is 13 residues long. The CDR3 region has the DNA TGTGCCAGCCACGGGACACCGTACAATGAGCAGTTCTTC. As protein: CASHGTPYNEQFF.

J is TRBJ2-5 and V is TRBV2, with D perhaps matching TRBD1 (6 bases). Trimming took off 7 bases at V and 1 base at J, with 16 bases between the two ends. CDR3 length: 15 amino acids. Per the germline V gene, CDR1 is SNHLY and CDR2 is FYNNEI. For the CDR3, the DNA is TGTGCCAGCAACCGACAGGAGCTCACCCAAGAGACCCAGTACTTC. It translates to CASNRQELTQETQYF.

This chain joins TRBV6-6 and TRBJ1-5; no reliable D call. V dropped 8 bases and J dropped 4 bases, with 9 bases sitting between them. The CDR3 is 12 residues long. Germline assignment: CDR1 MNHNY and CDR2 SVGAGI (reference sequence). The CDR3 is CASGLGNQPQHF. The CDR3 region has the DNA TGTGCCAGCGGGTTGGGGAATCAGCCCCAGCATTTT.